This TCR beta chain is from a study of OX40 agonist ivuxolimab in advanced cancers. Across the whole study: Every patient in dose escalation had hepatocellular carcinoma, melanoma, renal cell or head and neck cancer.

The CDR3 has 13 residues. The germline V and J ends were trimmed by 0 bases and 8 bases, with 10 bases remaining between them. Germline assignment: CDR1 SGHAT and CDR2 FQNNGV. Findings of the study overall: CD8+ T cells (on average) carried more expanded clones than CD4+ T cells.

Turning to this clone: What it binds is unknown.

The data were produced by immunoSEQ multiplex PCR, yet TCRdb's version contains in-frame clones alone and is incomplete. The sample carries around 46,000 clones, around 89% recorded once. Drawing of blood for sampling happened at baseline, at cycle 4 day 1, and at cycle 7 day 1. The material sequenced was CD4+ or CD8+ T cells sorted from blood, taken in a trial of the OX40 agonist ivuxolimab. This clonotype was sampled from an adult with an advanced solid tumor such as melanoma, head and neck, liver or kidney cancer. This rearrangement joins TRBV11-2 to TRBJ1-2; D is ambiguous. The CDR3 region is CASSLERSWGYTF. The CDR3 DNA follows: TGTGCCAGCAGCTTAGAAAGGTCTTGGGGCTACACCTTC.